The rows below give T cell receptor beta chains drawn from one sample of a study of graft-versus-host responses after intestinal transplantation. Sequenced by immunoSEQ multiplex PCR; TCRdb stores in-frame clones only, minus some. Of roughly 10,000 clones detected, under 35% appear once; the ten largest clones hold 6.2%. The specimen was alloreactive CD8+ T cells from a mixed lymphocyte reaction culture, collected before intestinal transplant. These receptors all stem from a human patient who received an intestinal transplant. CDR3s leave out the opening cysteine and the closing phenylalanine or tryptophan.

V gene	J gene	CDR3 protein
TRBV7-9	TRBJ1-5	ASSYSTGGPNQPQH
TRBV7-6	TRBJ2-7	ASSYRDSYLVEQY
TRBV5-3	TRBJ1-2	ARSQESPGQGGYT
TRBV6-5	TRBJ2-1	ASSYSTGGDNNEQF
TRBV9	TRBJ1-1	ASSPGTVTGGDTEAF
TRBV11-1	TRBJ1-6	ASSLGRAVSPLH
TRBV7-9	TRBJ2-2	ASSLGIETSGENTGELF
TRBV11-2	TRBJ1-5	ASSLEWGTGVVSNQPQH
TRBV13	TRBJ2-1	ASSPRDRPYNEQF
TRBV2	TRBJ2-1	ASSRSEQF
TRBV2	TRBJ2-5	ASSSRATATQETQY
TRBV9	TRBJ2-1	ASSPQGSYNEQF
TRBV27	TRBJ1-2	ASSFGTGSYGYT
TRBV19	TRBJ1-1	ASSIAGRATEAF
TRBV19	TRBJ2-7	ASSIGTGVYEQY
TRBV2	TRBJ2-1	ASSEGLAGSSYNEQF
TRBV7-6	TRBJ1-4	ASAGGEKLF
TRBV7-3	TRBJ2-3	ASSLMRPTDTQY
TRBV7-9	TRBJ2-7	ASSERQGGEQY
TRBV9	TRBJ1-4	ASSVGLGAVEKLF
TRBV4-2	TRBJ2-1	ASSQVGGGVKGQF
TRBV6-5	TRBJ1-1	ASVGTGDRRNEAF
TRBV9	TRBJ1-2	ASSVERGGYT
TRBV2	TRBJ1-1	ASSEGPGGDTEAF
TRBV4-1	TRBJ1-5	ASSQDGAGNQPQH
TRBV6-6	TRBJ2-7	ASSYWPGGMNEQY
TRBV9	TRBJ1-1	ASSVGTGLMNTEAF
TRBV5-4	TRBJ1-1	ASSVDRNTEAF
TRBV7-2	TRBJ2-1	ASSPPGSNEQF
TRBV7-8	TRBJ1-4	ASSLEVTLGANEKLF
TRBV25-1	NA	ASTGLAVNEQF
TRBV6-5	TRBJ2-7	ASTGDRGYEQY
TRBV19	TRBJ2-1	ASSIVRGSYNEQF
TRBV19	TRBJ1-2	ASHQGPGHYGYT
TRBV10-3	TRBJ1-6	AISVLVCSPLH
TRBV19	TRBJ1-2	ASSVDYYGYT
TRBV4-2	TRBJ2-4	ASSQWGIRDRKHQY
TRBV6-1	TRBJ2-1	ASSEAGSYNEQF
TRBV4-1	TRBJ1-1	ASSQDAGVGTEAF
TRBV4-2	TRBJ2-3	ASSQEGSTNLADTQY
TRBV11-2	TRBJ2-3	ASSSSGLGTDTQY
TRBV7-3	TRBJ2-3	ASSQRTSGGTDTQY
TRBV7-8	TRBJ2-7	ASSPPGEQY
TRBV4-1	TRBJ1-1	ASSHPGGGEAF
TRBV5-5	TRBJ1-2	ASSRTGGFLYGYT
TRBV27	TRBJ2-1	ASSLSASGARNEQF
TRBV5-4	TRBJ1-2	ASSPGAGDHT
TRBV5-1	TRBJ2-1	ASSLGGSEQF
TRBV19	TRBJ2-7	ASMKGTGDYEQY
TRBV7-8	TRBJ2-3	ASSPWSGTDTQY
TRBV5-6	TRBJ2-3	ASSLWVQGTDTQY
TRBV7-2	TRBJ1-5	ASSLDGNQPQH